Listed below are T cell receptor beta chains from one sample, sequenced in a study of blood T cell repertoires in COVID-19. Profiled with immunoSEQ multiplex PCR; TCRdb holds only in-frame clones, not every one. The sample carries over 450,000 clones, roughly 89% recorded once. Sequences were obtained from peripheral blood. Receptor source: a man aged 18 to 30 with COVID-19, enrolled during active disease. CDR3s include the opening cysteine and the closing phenylalanine or tryptophan. The order of the fields is V gene, J gene, clone size, D gene, CDR3 protein, CDR3 DNA. A D gene is named only where the DNA matches it firmly. A clone size is listed for some rows: how often the clone was seen (once, few, many), or a class if it is expanded.

V: TRBV2; J: TRBJ2-3; size: NA; D: NA; CDR3: CASRRGMVDTQYF; DNA: TGTGCCAGCAGGCGCGGGATGGTGGATACGCAGTATTTT
V: TRBV20-1; J: TRBJ2-2; size: NA; D: TRBD2; CDR3: CSASRGRAGELFF; DNA: TGCAGTGCTAGTCGGGGGAGGGCCGGGGAGCTGTTTTTT
V: TRBV3-1/TRBV3-2; J: TRBJ1-2; size: NA; D: NA; CDR3: CASSQYAVPNYGYTF; DNA: TGTGCCAGCAGCCAATATGCGGTCCCTAACTATGGCTACACCTTC
V: TRBV6-4; J: TRBJ1-6; size: once; D: TRBD1; CDR3: CKGQISPLHF; DNA: TGTAAGGGACAGATTTCACCCCTCCACTTT
V: TRBV2; J: TRBJ2-1; size: NA; D: TRBD2; CDR3: CASTPNKTSIGFQFF; DNA: TGTGCCAGCACACCAAACAAGACTAGCATAGGGTTTCAGTTCTTC
V: TRBV6-4; J: TRBJ1-2; size: NA; D: NA; CDR3: CASSDSEGLKGYTF; DNA: TGTGCCAGCAGTGACTCGGAGGGACTAAAGGGCTACACCTTC
V: TRBV6-5; J: TRBJ2-7; size: NA; D: TRBD1; CDR3: CATSPSAGQGYEQYF; DNA: TGTGCCACCAGTCCTTCTGCGGGACAGGGCTACGAGCAGTACTTC
V: TRBV6-1; J: TRBJ1-2; size: few; D: NA; CDR3: CASSEVGGNNYGYTF; DNA: TGTGCCAGCAGTGAAGTAGGGGGTAATAACTATGGCTACACCTTC
V: TRBV20-1; J: TRBJ2-5; size: NA; D: NA; CDR3: CSASKLQETQYF; DNA: TGCAGTGCTAGTAAACTCCAAGAGACCCAGTACTTC
V: TRBV5-1; J: TRBJ1-4; size: NA; D: NA; CDR3: CASSPGWQTNEKLFF; DNA: TGCGCCAGCAGCCCGGGTTGGCAGACTAATGAAAAACTGTTTTTT
V: TRBV7-9; J: TRBJ2-7; size: NA; D: NA; CDR3: CASSFSDSYEQYF; DNA: TGTGCCAGCAGCTTCAGCGACTCCTACGAGCAGTACTTC
V: TRBV11-3; J: TRBJ2-3; size: NA; D: NA; CDR3: CASSLGSYTDTQYF; DNA: TGTGCCAGCAGCCTGGGCTCTTACACAGATACGCAGTATTTT
V: TRBV12-2; J: TRBJ2-7; size: NA; D: NA; CDR3: CASRLAHQVSTYEQYF; DNA: TGTGCAAGTCGCTTAGCCCATCAGGTCTCCACCTACGAGCAGTACTTC
V: TRBV27; J: TRBJ2-5; size: NA; D: NA; CDR3: CASRPNRVEETQYF; DNA: TGTGCCAGCCGACCTAACAGGGTGGAAGAGACCCAGTACTTC
V: TRBV6-1; J: TRBJ1-5; size: few; D: NA; CDR3: CASSEAPGGNQPQHF; DNA: TGTGCCAGCAGTGAAGCGCCAGGGGGCAATCAGCCCCAGCATTTT
V: TRBV2; J: TRBJ2-5; size: NA; D: TRBD2; CDR3: CASSGIAGGGETQYF; DNA: TGTGCCAGCAGTGGAATAGCGGGGGGCGGAGAGACCCAGTACTTC
V: TRBV7-9; J: TRBJ1-5; size: NA; D: NA; CDR3: CASSLLTVDQPQHF; DNA: TGTGCCAGCAGCTTGTTGACAGTTGATCAGCCCCAGCATTTT
V: TRBV5-1; J: TRBJ2-5; size: NA; D: TRBD2; CDR3: CASSGGDYPTETQYF; DNA: TGCGCCAGCAGCGGAGGGGACTACCCCACCGAGACCCAGTACTTC
V: TRBV10-3; J: TRBJ2-2; size: once; D: NA; CDR3: CALGRVNTGELFF; DNA: TGTGCCCTAGGCAGGGTAAACACCGGGGAGCTGTTTTTT
V: TRBV6-5; J: TRBJ1-4; size: NA; D: NA; CDR3: CASTRGGNEKLFF; DNA: TGTGCCAGCACCAGGGGCGGTAATGAAAAACTGTTTTTT
V: TRBV5-4; J: TRBJ1-2; size: NA; D: NA; CDR3: CASSFRGSNYGYTF; DNA: TGTGCCAGCAGCTTCAGGGGAAGTAACTATGGCTACACCTTC
V: TRBV15; J: TRBJ1-6; size: once; D: NA; CDR3: CATSRDPSGSPLHF; DNA: TGTGCCACCAGCAGAGATCCCAGCGGATCACCCCTCCACTTT
V: TRBV7-9; J: TRBJ2-2; size: few; D: NA; CDR3: CASSLARSSGTGELFF; DNA: TGTGCCAGCAGCTTAGCACGATCCTCCGGGACCGGGGAGCTGTTTTTT
V: TRBV5-1; J: TRBJ1-1; size: NA; D: NA; CDR3: CASSFRGDGTEAFF; DNA: TGCGCCAGCAGCTTCAGGGGAGATGGCACTGAAGCTTTCTTT
V: TRBV6-5; J: TRBJ1-4; size: NA; D: NA; CDR3: CASSFKGVTNEKLFF; DNA: TGTGCCAGCAGCTTTAAAGGGGTAACTAATGAAAAACTGTTTTTT
V: TRBV18; J: TRBJ2-7; size: few; D: NA; CDR3: CASSPPGTNTGAYEQYF; DNA: TGTGCCAGCTCACCACCGGGGACAAATACCGGAGCCTACGAGCAGTACTTC
V: TRBV5-4; J: TRBJ1-1; size: NA; D: TRBD1; CDR3: CASSLGGGQGASGTEAFF; DNA: TGTGCCAGCAGCTTGGGCGGAGGACAGGGGGCTAGCGGCACTGAAGCTTTCTTT
V: TRBV7-9; J: TRBJ2-7; size: NA; D: TRBD1; CDR3: CASSNYRDRGEQYF; DNA: TGTGCCAGCAGCAACTACCGGGACAGGGGCGAGCAGTACTTC
V: TRBV5-1; J: TRBJ2-7; size: NA; D: TRBD1; CDR3: CASSLGTGAISYEQYF; DNA: TGCGCCAGCAGCTTGGGGACAGGGGCCATCTCCTACGAGCAGTACTTC
V: TRBV27; J: TRBJ2-7; size: NA; D: NA; CDR3: CASSLHRTSYEQYF; DNA: TGTGCCAGCAGTTTACACAGAACCAGCTACGAGCAGTACTTC
V: TRBV5-5; J: TRBJ1-2; size: once; D: TRBD1; CDR3: CASSLIGGQTNYGYTF; DNA: TGTGCCAGCAGCTTGATAGGGGGACAGACTAACTATGGCTACACCTTC
V: TRBV7-9; J: TRBJ2-7; size: many; D: TRBD1; CDR3: CASSLIVGQGANEQYF; DNA: TGTGCCAGCAGCTTGATAGTCGGACAGGGTGCCAACGAGCAGTACTTC
V: TRBV29-1; J: TRBJ2-7; size: NA; D: NA; CDR3: CSVELASATYEQYF; DNA: TGCAGCGTTGAATTGGCTAGCGCAACCTACGAGCAGTACTTC
V: TRBV4-1; J: TRBJ1-4; size: NA; D: TRBD1; CDR3: CASSQPQGAREKLFF; DNA: TGCGCCAGCAGCCAACCACAGGGGGCGCGAGAAAAACTGTTTTTT
V: TRBV5-1; J: TRBJ2-3; size: NA; D: NA; CDR3: CASSAGTWDEKQYF; DNA: TGCGCCAGCAGCGCAGGGACATGGGATGAGAAGCAGTATTTT
V: TRBV2; J: TRBJ2-2; size: NA; D: NA; CDR3: CASRRGGGTGELFF; DNA: TGTGCCAGCAGAAGAGGGGGTGGAACCGGGGAGCTGTTTTTT
V: TRBV6-6; J: TRBJ1-1; size: NA; D: NA; CDR3: CASSAERVAEAFF; DNA: TGTGCCAGCAGTGCCGAGAGGGTCGCTGAAGCTTTCTTT
V: TRBV11-2; J: TRBJ2-7; size: NA; D: NA; CDR3: CASSSTWDKTSYEQYF; DNA: TGTGCCAGCAGCTCCACCTGGGACAAGACTTCCTACGAGCAGTACTTC
V: TRBV2; J: TRBJ2-7; size: NA; D: TRBD1; CDR3: CASGGTGAYEQYF; DNA: TGTGCCAGCGGCGGGACAGGGGCCTACGAGCAGTACTTC
V: TRBV30; J: TRBJ1-3; size: NA; D: NA; CDR3: CAWRRDSRPFSGNTIYF; DNA: TGTGCCTGGAGACGCGACAGCCGACCCTTCTCTGGAAACACCATATATTTT
V: TRBV5-6; J: TRBJ1-1; size: NA; D: NA; CDR3: CASSLSGVVTEAFF; DNA: TGTGCCAGCAGCTTGTCGGGAGTCGTCACTGAAGCTTTCTTT
V: TRBV4-1; J: TRBJ2-2; size: NA; D: TRBD2; CDR3: CASSQEGGTNTGELFF; DNA: TGCGCCAGCAGCCAAGAGGGGGGGACGAACACCGGGGAGCTGTTTTTT
V: TRBV19; J: TRBJ1-2; size: NA; D: TRBD1; CDR3: CASTHPGQGYYGYTF; DNA: TGTGCCAGTACCCATCCGGGACAGGGGTATTATGGCTACACCTTC
V: TRBV28; J: TRBJ2-1; size: NA; D: NA; CDR3: CASSLAGYNEQFF; DNA: TGTGCCAGCAGTTTGGCCGGGTACAATGAGCAGTTCTTC
V: TRBV4-1; J: TRBJ1-1; size: NA; D: NA; CDR3: CASSQVGQETEAFF; DNA: TGCGCCAGCAGCCAAGTGGGGCAAGAGACTGAAGCTTTCTTT
V: TRBV10-2; J: TRBJ1-6; size: NA; D: TRBD1; CDR3: CASSESRQGLRSLHF; DNA: TGCGCCAGCAGTGAGTCGAGACAGGGACTTAGATCCCTCCACTTT
V: TRBV2; J: TRBJ1-2; size: NA; D: NA; CDR3: CASSEQGYGYTF; DNA: TGTGCCAGCAGTGAGCAGGGTTATGGCTACACCTTC
V: TRBV2; J: TRBJ2-3; size: NA; D: NA; CDR3: CASSVRQAHTDTQYF; DNA: TGTGCCAGCAGTGTACGGCAGGCTCACACAGATACGCAGTATTTT
V: TRBV19; J: TRBJ2-3; size: once; D: TRBD2; CDR3: CASSSGLGTDTQYF; DNA: TGTGCCAGTAGTTCGGGACTAGGCACAGATACGCAGTATTTT
V: TRBV6-2/TRBV6-3; J: TRBJ2-7; size: NA; D: TRBD2; CDR3: CASSRGLAGPYEQYF; DNA: TGTGCCAGCAGTCGGGGACTAGCGGGTCCCTACGAGCAGTACTTC
V: TRBV25-1; J: TRBJ2-7; size: NA; D: NA; CDR3: CASREGPSYEQYF; DNA: TGTGCCAGCAGGGAGGGGCCGAGCTACGAGCAGTACTTC
V: TRBV19; J: TRBJ2-1; size: NA; D: TRBD2; CDR3: CASSIMGLAGEQFF; DNA: TGTGCCAGTAGTATCATGGGACTAGCGGGTGAGCAGTTCTTC
V: TRBV2; J: TRBJ1-6; size: NA; D: TRBD1; CDR3: CASTPGQVASYNSPLHF; DNA: TGTGCCAGCACCCCGGGACAGGTGGCCTCCTATAATTCACCCCTCCACTTT
V: TRBV25-1; J: TRBJ1-6; size: NA; D: NA; CDR3: CATYPGENSPLHF; DNA: TGTGCCACCTACCCAGGCGAGAATTCACCCCTCCACTTT
V: TRBV11-1; J: TRBJ2-7; size: NA; D: TRBD1; CDR3: CASSSLGDRGTYEQYF; DNA: TGTGCCAGCAGCTCCTTAGGGGACAGGGGAACCTACGAGCAGTACTTC
V: TRBV4-1; J: TRBJ1-5; size: NA; D: TRBD1; CDR3: CASSQPGQGGRQPQHF; DNA: TGCGCCAGCAGCCAACCAGGACAGGGGGGAAGGCAGCCCCAGCATTTT
V: TRBV12-2; J: TRBJ2-3; size: NA; D: NA; CDR3: CASRAFPSVPDTQYF; DNA: TGTGCAAGTCGCGCGTTTCCTAGCGTCCCAGATACGCAGTATTTT
V: TRBV2; J: TRBJ1-1; size: NA; D: NA; CDR3: CASSDGIRPGGGTEAFF; DNA: TGTGCCAGCTCCGACGGTATTCGGCCGGGGGGGGGAACTGAAGCTTTCTTT
V: TRBV30; J: TRBJ2-1; size: NA; D: NA; CDR3: CAWSVWASDFYNEQFF; DNA: TGTGCCTGGAGCGTCTGGGCTAGCGACTTCTACAATGAGCAGTTCTTC
V: TRBV9; J: TRBJ2-2; size: NA; D: TRBD1; CDR3: CASRPGTGLTGELFF; DNA: TGTGCCAGCAGACCCGGGACAGGGTTAACCGGGGAGCTGTTTTTT